A selection of T cell receptor beta chains follows, all from one sample in a study of molecular identifiers for immune sequencing clone quantification. From the PCR reads, TCRdb called clonotypes with MiXCR, one entry per CDR3 protein. The data hold under 800,000 distinct CDR3 sequences, with roughly 25% observed a single time. Material: naive CD8+ T cells from blood, with Jurkat cell RNA spiked in. The receptor source for this set is a human donor in good health. Some libraries in this study had Jurkat cell RNA spiked in. The CDR3 runs from the conserved cysteine through the conserved F or W. D genes are given only for firm matches. Clone size is not always given. Where it is, it says once, few, many or a class for expanded clones.

V,size,J,D,DNA,CDR3
TRBV6-5,NA,TRBJ2-1,TRBD1,TGTGCCAGCAGGCCCAGGGGGCGCGGGTCGCCGAATGAGCAGTTCTTC,CASRPRGRGSPNEQFF
TRBV19,NA,TRBJ2-1,TRBD2,TGTGCCAGTAGTATTCTTAGCGGGAGTAATGAGCAGTTCTTC,CASSILSGSNEQFF
TRBV6-2/TRBV6-3,NA,TRBJ2-3,NA,TGTGCCAGCAGTTACCCTTCTAGCACAGATACGCAGTATTTT,CASSYPSSTDTQYF
TRBV3-1,few,TRBJ1-1,NA,TGTGCCAGCAGCCGAACACAGAACATGAACACTGAAGCTTTCTTT,CASSRTQNMNTEAFF
TRBV9,few,TRBJ1-1,NA,TGTGCCAGCAGCCCCCCAGAGGGCACTGAAGCTTTCTTT,CASSPPEGTEAFF
TRBV7-9,few,TRBJ1-3,TRBD1,TGTGCCAGCAGCTTAGGGACAGGGGCGACTGGAAACACCATATATTTT,CASSLGTGATGNTIYF
TRBV19,few,TRBJ2-6,NA,TGTGCCAGTAGTATTGACAGCTCTGGGGCCAACGTCCTGACTTTC,CASSIDSSGANVLTF
TRBV4-3,NA,TRBJ1-3,NA,TGCGCCAGCAGCCAAGATCGGGTCAACTCTGGAAACACCATATATTTT,CASSQDRVNSGNTIYF
TRBV7-9,NA,TRBJ2-7,NA,TGTGCCAGCACCGGGACTCCTAACGTCGAGCAGTACTTC,CASTGTPNVEQYF
TRBV7-6,many,TRBJ2-3,NA,TGTGCCAGCAGCTTACGCGGGACAGACACAGATACGCAGTATTTT,CASSLRGTDTDTQYF
TRBV4-1,few,TRBJ1-4,NA,TGCGCCAGCAGCCAACGCCCCCTTGGGGAACTGTTTTTT,CASSQRPLGELFF
TRBV6-2/TRBV6-3,many,TRBJ2-7,TRBD1,TGTGCCAGCAGTTACGGACAGGGTTTCGAGCAGTACTTC,CASSYGQGFEQYF
TRBV29-1,many,TRBJ2-3,NA,TGCAGCGTTGATGGGGTTGGTACAGATACGCAGTATTTT,CSVDGVGTDTQYF
TRBV7-2,NA,TRBJ2-1,NA,TGTGCCAGCAGCTTTGGCCATGAGCAGTTCTTC,CASSFGHEQFF
TRBV19,many,TRBJ2-7,TRBD2,TGTGCCAGTAACGACGGGACTAGCGGGAGTTGGGGGCAGTACTTC,CASNDGTSGSWGQYF
TRBV7-2,many,TRBJ2-7,TRBD2,TGTGCCAGCAGCTTAGGAGGGACTAGCGGTTACGAGCAGTACTTC,CASSLGGTSGYEQYF
TRBV12-3/TRBV12-4,many,TRBJ1-1,TRBD1,TGTGCCAGCAGTCCGTCGAGGGACAGGGGGCTAACTGAAGCTTTCTTT,CASSPSRDRGLTEAFF
TRBV27,NA,TRBJ2-3,TRBD2,TGTGCTAGCAGTTCTAGCGGGAGGCCAGATACGCAGTATTTT,CASSSSGRPDTQYF
TRBV6-5,many,TRBJ1-1,NA,TGTGCCAGCAGACCCAGGCGGGTCTTTGAAGCTTTCTTT,CASRPRRVFEAFF
TRBV25-1,few,TRBJ2-3,TRBD2,TGTGCCAGCAGCCACCCCAGCGGGGAGAACACAGATACGCAGTATTTT,CASSHPSGENTDTQYF
TRBV7-9,NA,TRBJ2-7,TRBD1,TGTGCCAGCAGCCGAGACAGGGACCTTTCCTACGAGCAGTACTTC,CASSRDRDLSYEQYF
TRBV30,few,TRBJ2-3,NA,TGTGCCTGGAGTAGTAGTAATACGCAGTATTTT,CAWSSSNTQYF
TRBV3-1,few,TRBJ2-1,TRBD2,TGTGCCAGCAGCCAAGATTTAGCTAGCGGGGGGCTTGAGCAGTTCTTC,CASSQDLASGGLEQFF
TRBV7-9,NA,TRBJ2-1,NA,TGTGCCAGCAGCATGGGGGTGGACGAGCAGTTCTTC,CASSMGVDEQFF
TRBV24-1,NA,TRBJ2-7,TRBD1,TGTGCCACCAGTGATTTGTACAGGGGGAGTGAGCAGTACTTC,CATSDLYRGSEQYF
TRBV7-9,few,TRBJ1-2,TRBD1,TGTGCCAGCAGTCTATGGACAGGGGAACAACGAATCTATGGCTACACCTTC,CASSLWTGEQRIYGYTF
TRBV29-1,many,TRBJ2-2,TRBD2,TGCAGCGTTGTAGGCGGGAGGGCCGCGGTCGGGGAGCTGTTTTTT,CSVVGGRAAVGELFF
TRBV30,many,TRBJ1-1,NA,TGTGCCTGGAGTGAGAGTCCTGAAGCTTTCTTT,CAWSESPEAFF
TRBV29-1,NA,TRBJ1-2,NA,TGCAGCGTTGTCGCCCCTGGAGACTATGGCTACACCTTC,CSVVAPGDYGYTF
TRBV4-1,NA,TRBJ2-2,TRBD2,TGCGCCAGCAGCCAAGCTATCGGGAGGGCCGGCGGGGAGCTGTTTTTT,CASSQAIGRAGGELFF
TRBV12-3/TRBV12-4,NA,TRBJ1-2,NA,TGTGCCAGCCCGGGAGGGACCTATGGCTACACCTTC,CASPGGTYGYTF
TRBV5-6,many,TRBJ1-1,TRBD1,TGTGCCAGCAGCTTCCCACCCGGGACAGGGAACACTGAAGCTTTCTTT,CASSFPPGTGNTEAFF
TRBV30,few,TRBJ1-2,TRBD1,TGTGCCTGGAGTGCCCCCGGACAGGGTAACTATGGCTACACCTTC,CAWSAPGQGNYGYTF
TRBV24-1,NA,TRBJ2-3,TRBD2,TGTGCCACCAGTGAACCGACTAGCGGCACAGATACGCAGTATTTT,CATSEPTSGTDTQYF
TRBV5-1,many,TRBJ2-1,NA,TGCGCCAGCACCAGAGCCCCGAGCTCCTACAATGAGCAGTTCTTC,CASTRAPSSYNEQFF
TRBV11-2,few,TRBJ2-1,NA,TGTGCCAGCAGCTTAGTCAGGGGCTCCTACAATGAGCAGTTCTTC,CASSLVRGSYNEQFF
TRBV20-1,NA,TRBJ1-6,NA,TGCAGTGCTAGCGGGTGGGTGCTGGGCAATTCACCCCTCCACTTT,CSASGWVLGNSPLHF
TRBV21-1,NA,TRBJ1-6,NA,TGTGCCAGCAGCTCTGACACTGGTTCACCCCTCCACTTT,CASSSDTGSPLHF
TRBV5-4,many,TRBJ2-7,NA,TGTGCCAGCAGCTCCTCCGGGGCCAACTACGAGCAGTACTTC,CASSSSGANYEQYF
TRBV7-9,few,TRBJ2-7,TRBD1,TGTGCCAGCAGCGGACAGGTTCTCTACGAGCAGTACTTC,CASSGQVLYEQYF
TRBV2,many,TRBJ2-3,NA,TGTGCCAACCTGGAGAGGGGTCGGGGCACAGATACGCAGTATTTT,CANLERGRGTDTQYF
TRBV30,many,TRBJ2-1,NA,TGTGCCTGCCTCTACAATGAGCAGTTCTTC,CACLYNEQFF